This T cell receptor beta chain stems from a study of beta chain features in type 1 diabetes. This clone has more than one count but fewer than ten. CD4+ cells of the naive, central memory, regulatory and stem cell-like memory types were sorted via CD45RO/CCR7/CD25/CD127/CD95/CD27. Expressed TCRB transcripts were sequenced because the isolated RNA had all been reverse transcribed beforehand. Repertoires were generated with immunoSEQ multiplex PCR, while TCRdb's copy carries only in-frame clones and drops some. The table includes approximately 250,000 clones, 7.5% to 10% detected once. With V trimmed by 2 bases and J by 5 bases, 3 bases remained unmatched. Germline V gene sequence: CDR1 SGDLS, CDR2 YYNGEE. The CDR3 has 14 amino acids.

The sequenced material came from naive CD4+ T cells from blood. This receptor was identified in a woman aged 18-29 years in good health. V is TRBV9 and J is TRBJ1-5; 8 nucleotides agree with TRBD1. This CDR3 reads CASSVSGGDQPQHF. The CDR3 bases are TGTGCCAGCAGCGTTTCAGGGGGCGATCAGCCCCAGCATTTT.